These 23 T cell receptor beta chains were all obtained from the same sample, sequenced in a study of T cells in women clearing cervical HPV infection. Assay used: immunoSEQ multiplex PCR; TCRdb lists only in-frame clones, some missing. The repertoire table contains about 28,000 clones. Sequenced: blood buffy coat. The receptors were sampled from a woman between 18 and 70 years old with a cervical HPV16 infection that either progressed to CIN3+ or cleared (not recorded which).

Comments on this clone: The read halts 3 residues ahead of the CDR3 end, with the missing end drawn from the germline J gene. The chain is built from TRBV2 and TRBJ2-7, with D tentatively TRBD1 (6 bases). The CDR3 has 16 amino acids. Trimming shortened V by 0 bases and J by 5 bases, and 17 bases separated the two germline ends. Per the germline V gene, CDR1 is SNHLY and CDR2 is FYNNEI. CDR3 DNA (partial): TGTGCCAGCAGTGAAGCGCTTTTTGGGACAATCCACGAG. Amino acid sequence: CASSEALFGTIHE. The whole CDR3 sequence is CASSEALFGTIHEQYF.

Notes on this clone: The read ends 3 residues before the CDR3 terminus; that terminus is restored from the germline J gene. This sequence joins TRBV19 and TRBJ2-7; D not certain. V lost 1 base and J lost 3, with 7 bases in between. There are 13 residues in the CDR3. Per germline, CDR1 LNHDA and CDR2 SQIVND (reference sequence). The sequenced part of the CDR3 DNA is TGTGCCAGTAGTATAGTAGTATTCTACGAG. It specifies CASSIVVFYE. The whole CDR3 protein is CASSIVVFYEQYF.

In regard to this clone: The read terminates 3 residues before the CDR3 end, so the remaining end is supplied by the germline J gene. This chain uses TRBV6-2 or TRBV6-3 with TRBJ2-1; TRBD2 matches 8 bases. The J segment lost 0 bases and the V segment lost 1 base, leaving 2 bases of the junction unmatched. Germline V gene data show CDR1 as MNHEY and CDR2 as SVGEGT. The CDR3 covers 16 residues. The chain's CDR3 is CASSYLGLASYNEQFF. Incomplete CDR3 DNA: TGTGCCAGCAGTTACTTAGGACTAGCCTCCTACAATGAG.

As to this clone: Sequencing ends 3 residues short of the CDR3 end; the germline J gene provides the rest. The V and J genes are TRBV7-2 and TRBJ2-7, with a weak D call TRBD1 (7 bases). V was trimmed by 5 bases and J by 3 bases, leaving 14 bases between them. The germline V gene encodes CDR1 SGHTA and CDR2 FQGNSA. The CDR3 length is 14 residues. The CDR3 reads CASSPQGGFYEQYF. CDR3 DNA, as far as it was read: TGTGCCAGCAGCCCGCAGGGGGGATTCTACGAG.

The chain's CDR3 is CASSLNGGRDEQYF. The CDR3 bases that were read are TGTGCCAGCAGCTTAAACGGCGGTCGGGACGAG. V is TRBV7-3 and J is TRBJ2-7; D gene ambiguous. The DNA ends 3 residues before the CDR3 does, and the rest of the CDR3 is filled in from the germline J gene. Trimming stripped 1 base from V and 5 bases from J, with 12 bases between. The CDR3 extends over 14 amino acids. Germline lookup yields CDR1 SGHTA and CDR2 FQGTGA.

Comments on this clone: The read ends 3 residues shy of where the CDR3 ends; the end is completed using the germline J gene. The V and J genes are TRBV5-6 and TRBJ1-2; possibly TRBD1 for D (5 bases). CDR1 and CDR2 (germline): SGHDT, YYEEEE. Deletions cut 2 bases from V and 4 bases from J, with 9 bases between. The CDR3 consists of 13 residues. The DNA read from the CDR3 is TGTGCCAGCAGCTTTGGGGGGAGCTATGGC. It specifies CASSFGGSYG. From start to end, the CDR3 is CASSFGGSYGYTF.

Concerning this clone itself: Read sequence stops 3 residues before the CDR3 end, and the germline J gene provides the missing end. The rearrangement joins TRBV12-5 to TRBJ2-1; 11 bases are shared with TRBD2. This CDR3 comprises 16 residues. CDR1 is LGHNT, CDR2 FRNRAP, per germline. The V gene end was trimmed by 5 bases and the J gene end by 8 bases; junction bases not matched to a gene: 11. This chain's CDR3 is CASGLYPSGRYHEQFF. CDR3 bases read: TGTGCTAGTGGTCTCTACCCTAGCGGGAGGTATCATGAG.

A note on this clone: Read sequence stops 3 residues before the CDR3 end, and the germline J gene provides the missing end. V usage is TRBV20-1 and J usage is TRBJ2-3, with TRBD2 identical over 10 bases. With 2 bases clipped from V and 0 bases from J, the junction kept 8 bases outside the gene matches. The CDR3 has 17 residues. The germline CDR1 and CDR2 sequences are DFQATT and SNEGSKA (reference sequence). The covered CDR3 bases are TGCAGTGCTAGATCCGGGACTAGCGCACCTAGCACAGATACG. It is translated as CSARSGTSAPSTDT. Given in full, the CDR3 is CSARSGTSAPSTDTQYF.

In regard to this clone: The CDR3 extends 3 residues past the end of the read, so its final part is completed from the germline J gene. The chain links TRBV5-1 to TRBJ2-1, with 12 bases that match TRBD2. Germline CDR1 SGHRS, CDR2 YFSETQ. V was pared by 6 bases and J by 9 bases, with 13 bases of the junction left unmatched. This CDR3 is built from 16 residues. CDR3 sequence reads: CASISAVTSGSFEQFF. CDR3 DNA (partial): TGCGCCAGCATCTCCGCCGTGACTAGCGGGAGCTTTGAG.

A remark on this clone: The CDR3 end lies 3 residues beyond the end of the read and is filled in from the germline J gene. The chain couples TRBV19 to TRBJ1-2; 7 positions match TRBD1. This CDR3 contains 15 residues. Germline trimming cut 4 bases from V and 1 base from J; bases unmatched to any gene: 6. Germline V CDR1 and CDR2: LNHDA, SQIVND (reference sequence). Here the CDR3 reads CASSKKGADNYGYTF. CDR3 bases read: TGTGCCAGTAGTAAAAAGGGGGCTGATAACTATGGC.

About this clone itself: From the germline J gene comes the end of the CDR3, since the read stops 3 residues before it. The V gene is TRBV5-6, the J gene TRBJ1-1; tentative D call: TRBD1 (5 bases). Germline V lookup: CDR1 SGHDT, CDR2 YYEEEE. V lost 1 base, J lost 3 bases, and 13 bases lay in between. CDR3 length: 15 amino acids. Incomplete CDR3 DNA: TGTGCCAGCAGCTTGACAGGTCCCCTTGACACTGAA. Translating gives CASSLTGPLDTE. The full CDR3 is CASSLTGPLDTEAFF.

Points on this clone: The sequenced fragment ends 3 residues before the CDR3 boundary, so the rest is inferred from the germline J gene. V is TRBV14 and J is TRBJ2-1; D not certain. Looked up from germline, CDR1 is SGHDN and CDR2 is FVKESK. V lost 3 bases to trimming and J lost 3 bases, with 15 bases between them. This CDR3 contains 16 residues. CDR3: CASSQLPPPYYNEQFF. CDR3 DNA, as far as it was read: TGTGCCAGCAGCCAGCTGCCCCCGCCCTACTACAATGAG.

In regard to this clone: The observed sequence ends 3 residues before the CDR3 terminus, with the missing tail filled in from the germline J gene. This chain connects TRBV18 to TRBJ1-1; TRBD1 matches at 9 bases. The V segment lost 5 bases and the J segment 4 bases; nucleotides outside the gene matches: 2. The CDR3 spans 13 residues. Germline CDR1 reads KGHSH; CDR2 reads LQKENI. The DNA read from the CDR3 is TGTGCCAGCTCAGTGGGACAGGGCACTGAA. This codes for CASSVGQGTE. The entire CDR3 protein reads CASSVGQGTEAFF.

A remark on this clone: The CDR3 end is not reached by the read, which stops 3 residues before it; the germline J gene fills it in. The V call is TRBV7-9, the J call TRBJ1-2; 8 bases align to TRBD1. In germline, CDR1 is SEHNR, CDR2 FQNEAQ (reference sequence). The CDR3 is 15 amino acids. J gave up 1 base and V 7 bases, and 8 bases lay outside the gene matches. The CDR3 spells CASTPRTGSNYGYTF. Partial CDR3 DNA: TGTGCCAGCACCCCCCGGACAGGGAGTAACTATGGC.

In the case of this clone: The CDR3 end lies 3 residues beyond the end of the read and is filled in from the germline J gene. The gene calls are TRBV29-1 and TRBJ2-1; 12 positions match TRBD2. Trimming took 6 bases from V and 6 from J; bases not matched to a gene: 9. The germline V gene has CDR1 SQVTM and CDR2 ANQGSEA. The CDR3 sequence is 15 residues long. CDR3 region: CSVRPGLAGLNEQFF. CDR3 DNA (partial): TGCAGCGTACGACCGGGACTAGCGGGCCTCAATGAG.

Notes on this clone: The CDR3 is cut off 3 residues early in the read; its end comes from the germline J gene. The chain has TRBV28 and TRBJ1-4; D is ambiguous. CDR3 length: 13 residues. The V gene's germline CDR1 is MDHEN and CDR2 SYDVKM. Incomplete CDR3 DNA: TGTGCCAGCAGCCGCGACAATAATTCACCA. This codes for CASSRDNNSP. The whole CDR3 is CASSRDNNSPLFF. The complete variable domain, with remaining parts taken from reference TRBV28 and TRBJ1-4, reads DVKVTQSSRYLVKRTGEKVFLECVQDMDHENMFWYRQDPGLGLRLIYFSYDVKMKEKGDIPEGYSVSREKKERFSLILESASTNQTSMYLCASSRDNNSPLFFGSGTQLSVL.

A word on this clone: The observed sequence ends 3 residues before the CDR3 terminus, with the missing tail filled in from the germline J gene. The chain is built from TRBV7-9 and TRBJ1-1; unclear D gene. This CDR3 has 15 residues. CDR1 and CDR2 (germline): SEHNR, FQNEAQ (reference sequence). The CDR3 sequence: CASSLRSARGETAFF. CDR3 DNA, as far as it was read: TGTGCCAGCAGCTTACGGTCAGCGAGAGGAGAGACA. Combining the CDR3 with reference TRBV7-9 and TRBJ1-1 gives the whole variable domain DTGVSQNPRHKITKRGQNVTFRCDPISEHNRLYWYRQTLGQGPEFLTYFQNEAQLEKSRLLSDRFSAERPKGSFSTLEIQRTEQGDSAMYLCASSLRSARGETAFFGQGTRLTVV.

CDR3 protein: CATLPRQGVYNEQFF. CDR3 DNA, as far as it was read: TGTGCCACACTTCCACGGCAGGGGGTCTACAATGAG. The J gene is TRBJ2-1, the V gene TRBV12-3 or TRBV12-4; 7 bases map to TRBD1. The CDR3 is cut off 3 residues early in the read; its end comes from the germline J gene. V shed 10 bases, J shed 3 bases, and the junction held 12 bases outside the gene matches. CDR3 size: 15 residues.

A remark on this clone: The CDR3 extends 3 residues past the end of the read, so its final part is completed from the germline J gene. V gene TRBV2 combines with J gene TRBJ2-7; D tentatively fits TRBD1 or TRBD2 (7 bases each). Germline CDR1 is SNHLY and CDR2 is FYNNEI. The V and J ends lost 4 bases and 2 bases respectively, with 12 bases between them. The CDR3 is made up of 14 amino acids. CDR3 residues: CASSGQGGAYEQYF. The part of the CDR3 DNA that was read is TGTGCCAGCAGTGGACAGGGAGGGGCCTACGAG.

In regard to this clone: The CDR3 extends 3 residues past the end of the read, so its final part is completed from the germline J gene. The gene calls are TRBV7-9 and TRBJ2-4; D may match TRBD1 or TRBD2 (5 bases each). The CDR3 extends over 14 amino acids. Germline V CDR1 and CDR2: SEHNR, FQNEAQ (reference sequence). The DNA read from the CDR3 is TGTGCCAGCAGCTTAAACACCGAGGGGTATGGT. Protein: CASSLNTEGYG. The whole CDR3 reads CASSLNTEGYGQYF.

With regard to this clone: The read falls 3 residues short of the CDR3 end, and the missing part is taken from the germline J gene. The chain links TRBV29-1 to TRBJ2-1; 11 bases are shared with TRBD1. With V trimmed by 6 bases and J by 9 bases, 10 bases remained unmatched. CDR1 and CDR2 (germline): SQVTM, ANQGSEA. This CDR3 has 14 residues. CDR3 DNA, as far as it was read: TGCAGCGTCGACCGGGACAGGGGGGTAACTGAG. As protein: CSVDRDRGVTE. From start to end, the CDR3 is CSVDRDRGVTEQFF.

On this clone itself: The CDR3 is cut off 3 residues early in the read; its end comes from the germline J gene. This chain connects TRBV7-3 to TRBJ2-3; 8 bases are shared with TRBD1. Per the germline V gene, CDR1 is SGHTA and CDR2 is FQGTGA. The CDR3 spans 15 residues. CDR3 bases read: TGTGCCAGCAGCTTATCGGGGACAGGAAACCAGCCG. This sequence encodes CASSLSGTGNQP. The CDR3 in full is CASSLSGTGNQPQYF.

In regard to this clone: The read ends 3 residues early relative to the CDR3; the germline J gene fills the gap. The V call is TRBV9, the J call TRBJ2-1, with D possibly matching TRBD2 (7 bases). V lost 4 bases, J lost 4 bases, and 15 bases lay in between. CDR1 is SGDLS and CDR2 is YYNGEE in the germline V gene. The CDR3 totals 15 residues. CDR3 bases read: TGTGCCAGCAGCTCAAACCGGGGGGCTTACAATGAG. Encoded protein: CASSSNRGAYNE. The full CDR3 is CASSSNRGAYNEQFF.